This T cell receptor beta chain was obtained from a study of blood T cells in healthy people across ages. Study results and caveats: It was the long-lived donors that had more naive CD4+ cells and higher diversity than aged donors.

A J-beta primer mix and a sample-barcoded 5' primer were used in a second PCR of about 7 to 12 cycles. TCRdb re-derived calls from the 5' RACE reads in MiXCR, one entry per CDR3 protein. Of 1.5 million to 2 million distinct CDR3 sequences in the sample, over 25% are singletons; the top ten hold about 8%. Looked up from germline, CDR1 is LNHNV and CDR2 is YYDKDF (reference sequence). Trimming stripped 2 bases from V and 3 bases from J, with 4 bases between. This CDR3 comprises 12 residues. This clonotype was seen at least ten times. Its target is not known. Sequenced material: blood. The TCR originated in a woman aged 25 to 39 in good health. This chain links TRBV15 with TRBJ2-5, with unresolved D. CDR3 sequence reads: CATSRREETQYF. The CDR3 DNA sequence: TGTGCCACCAGCAGACGAGAAGAGACCCAGTACTTC. Based on the CDR3 plus reference TRBV15 and TRBJ2-5, the full variable domain is DAMVIQNPRYQVTQFGKPVTLSCSQTLNHNVMYWYQQKSSQAPKLLFHYYDKDFNNEADTPDNFQSRRPNTSFCFLDIRSPGLGDTAMYLCATSRREETQYFGPGTRLLVL.